The T cell receptor (beta chain) under discussion was sequenced for a study of post-analysis software for immune sequencing data. Findings and caveats of the study: Controls had significantly higher normalized Chao1 diversity than multiple sclerosis patients. F-measure co-clustering was strong for batch-matched samples. TRBV segments more frequent in patients than in controls numbered several and included TRBV5-6, TRBV5-1 and TRBV20-1.

V was trimmed by 5 bases and J by 2 bases, leaving 25 bases between them. The CDR3 has 18 residues. Germline V gene lookup returns CDR1 SGHAT and CDR2 FQNNGV. This clonotype was observed a few times. Its antigen is undetermined. The authors incorporated unique molecular identifiers into the TCR beta cDNA libraries. T cells numbering roughly 0.85 to 11 million gave rise to some 500,000 cDNA molecules. MiXCR, applied by TCRdb to the PCR reads, yields one record per CDR3 protein. This table holds almost 700,000 distinct CDR3 sequences, around 60% found once. The chain links TRBV11-2 to TRBJ2-7; perhaps TRBD1 as D (6 bases). This TCR was sampled from a girl aged 2-15 years with multiple sclerosis. The source material was blood. The CDR3 DNA follows: TGTGCCAGCAGCCCCAGGGGTGGGTTATTGGTACGCACCTACGAGCAGTACTTC. As protein: CASSPRGGLLVRTYEQYF.